Listed below are T cell receptor beta chains from one sample, sequenced in a study of blood T cell repertoires in COVID-19. Data came from immunoSEQ multiplex PCR; TCRdb stores just in-frame clones and leaves some out. The sample includes about 170,000 clones, around 80% seen only once; the top ten take 2.5% to 3.5%. Sequencing was done on a sample of peripheral blood. These receptors all stem from a woman aged 60-75 years with acute or convalescent COVID-19. Both conserved end residues are part of each CDR3. Fields, in order: V gene, J gene, clone size, D gene, CDR3 protein, CDR3 DNA. The D gene is left open where the match is weak. Clone size is stated in some rows and not others, as once, few, many or a class when expanded.

v_call: TRBV7-9; j_call: TRBJ2-7; clone_size: NA; d_call: NA; cdr3_aa: CASSSTDRFQHYEQYF; cdr3_nt: TGTGCCAGCAGCTCGACCGACAGGTTCCAACACTACGAGCAGTACTTC
v_call: TRBV27; j_call: TRBJ1-5; clone_size: NA; d_call: NA; cdr3_aa: CASSLSPRRWGYNQPQHF; cdr3_nt: TGTGCCAGCAGTTTATCGCCCCGGAGGTGGGGTTACAATCAGCCCCAGCATTTT
v_call: TRBV7-2; j_call: TRBJ2-2; clone_size: NA; d_call: TRBD1; cdr3_aa: CASSPGQWNTGELFF; cdr3_nt: TGTGCCAGCAGCCCGGGACAGTGGAACACCGGGGAGCTGTTTTTT
v_call: TRBV28; j_call: TRBJ1-6; clone_size: NA; d_call: NA; cdr3_aa: CASSLKRSPLHF; cdr3_nt: TGTGCCAGCAGTTTAAAGCGGTCACCCCTCCACTTT
v_call: TRBV7-9; j_call: TRBJ2-5; clone_size: NA; d_call: NA; cdr3_aa: CASSLQRAETQYF; cdr3_nt: TGTGCCAGCAGCTTGCAGCGGGCGGAGACCCAGTACTTC
v_call: TRBV4-3; j_call: TRBJ2-7; clone_size: once; d_call: NA; cdr3_aa: CASSQAYVGTSSYEQYF; cdr3_nt: TGCGCCAGCAGCCAAGCTTACGTCGGGACATCTTCCTACGAGCAGTACTTC
v_call: TRBV5-5; j_call: TRBJ1-2; clone_size: NA; d_call: TRBD1; cdr3_aa: CASLLGVMTGDYGYTF; cdr3_nt: TGTGCCAGCCTACTTGGGGTGATGACAGGGGACTATGGCTACACCTTC
v_call: TRBV3-1/TRBV3-2; j_call: TRBJ2-7; clone_size: NA; d_call: TRBD1; cdr3_aa: CASSQKGAYEQYF; cdr3_nt: TGTGCCAGCAGCCAAAAGGGGGCTTACGAGCAGTACTTC
v_call: TRBV7-2; j_call: TRBJ2-7; clone_size: NA; d_call: TRBD2; cdr3_aa: CASSLRASGGAYEQYF; cdr3_nt: TGTGCCAGCAGCTTAAGGGCGAGCGGGGGGGCCTACGAGCAGTACTTC
v_call: TRBV11-3; j_call: TRBJ2-7; clone_size: NA; d_call: TRBD1; cdr3_aa: CASSLQDRRPRKQYF; cdr3_nt: TGTGCCAGCAGCTTACAGGACAGGCGACCTCGGAAGCAGTACTTC
v_call: TRBV19; j_call: TRBJ2-4; clone_size: NA; d_call: TRBD2; cdr3_aa: CASSRTLAGDSLAKNIQYF; cdr3_nt: TGTGCCAGTAGTCGGACACTAGCGGGGGACTCACTAGCCAAAAACATTCAGTACTTC
v_call: TRBV21-1; j_call: TRBJ2-7; clone_size: NA; d_call: NA; cdr3_aa: CASSKASPDIYEQYF; cdr3_nt: TGTGCCAGCAGCAAAGCTTCACCGGACATTTACGAGCAGTACTTC
v_call: TRBV24-1; j_call: TRBJ1-2; clone_size: NA; d_call: NA; cdr3_aa: CATSDRPPYREGINYGYTF; cdr3_nt: TGTGCCACCAGTGATCGGCCGCCCTACAGGGAAGGGATTAACTATGGCTACACCTTC
v_call: TRBV2; j_call: TRBJ1-1; clone_size: NA; d_call: NA; cdr3_aa: CASSDGDNTEAFF; cdr3_nt: TGTGCCAGCAGTGACGGAGATAACACTGAAGCTTTCTTT
v_call: TRBV11-2; j_call: TRBJ2-1; clone_size: NA; d_call: TRBD2; cdr3_aa: CASSATPGLAGNEQFF; cdr3_nt: TGTGCCAGCAGCGCGACCCCGGGACTAGCGGGGAATGAGCAGTTCTTC
v_call: TRBV7-9; j_call: TRBJ1-2; clone_size: NA; d_call: NA; cdr3_aa: CASSLDIEGYTF; cdr3_nt: TGTGCCAGCAGCTTGGACATCGAGGGCTACACCTTC
v_call: TRBV30; j_call: TRBJ1-6; clone_size: NA; d_call: NA; cdr3_aa: CAWSVPGSSYNSPLHF; cdr3_nt: TGTGCCTGGAGTGTCCCAGGGTCGTCCTATAATTCACCCCTCCACTTT
v_call: TRBV20-1; j_call: TRBJ2-1; clone_size: NA; d_call: TRBD2; cdr3_aa: CSASWRGDPYNEQFF; cdr3_nt: TGCAGTGCTAGTTGGCGGGGGGACCCATACAATGAGCAGTTCTTC
v_call: TRBV2; j_call: TRBJ2-7; clone_size: NA; d_call: TRBD2; cdr3_aa: CASTSGPGSYEQYF; cdr3_nt: TGTGCCAGCACTAGCGGGCCGGGCTCCTACGAGCAGTACTTC
v_call: TRBV6-1; j_call: TRBJ1-1; clone_size: NA; d_call: NA; cdr3_aa: CASSEARGYVAEAFF; cdr3_nt: TGTGCCAGCAGTGAAGCGCGAGGATATGTAGCTGAAGCTTTCTTT
v_call: TRBV6-2/TRBV6-3; j_call: TRBJ2-1; clone_size: NA; d_call: NA; cdr3_aa: CASSYGSELRGNEQFF; cdr3_nt: TGTGCCAGCAGTTACGGGTCAGAGCTTCGGGGGAATGAGCAGTTCTTC
v_call: TRBV7-2; j_call: TRBJ2-1; clone_size: NA; d_call: TRBD1; cdr3_aa: CASSWAGTGKHEQFF; cdr3_nt: TGTGCCAGCAGTTGGGCCGGGACAGGGAAACATGAGCAGTTCTTC
v_call: TRBV9; j_call: TRBJ1-1; clone_size: NA; d_call: NA; cdr3_aa: CASSVGGQSVAGAFF; cdr3_nt: TGTGCCAGCAGCGTAGGGGGTCAGTCTGTGGCGGGAGCTTTCTTT
v_call: TRBV3-1/TRBV3-2; j_call: TRBJ2-7; clone_size: NA; d_call: NA; cdr3_aa: CASSQPSRTNEQYF; cdr3_nt: TGTGCCAGCAGCCAACCATCCAGGACTAATGAGCAGTACTTC
v_call: TRBV4-2; j_call: TRBJ2-1; clone_size: once; d_call: TRBD2; cdr3_aa: CASSPGTSGVPSNEQFF; cdr3_nt: TGTGCCAGCAGCCCTGGGACTAGCGGGGTCCCCTCCAATGAGCAGTTCTTC
v_call: TRBV28; j_call: TRBJ2-7; clone_size: NA; d_call: TRBD2; cdr3_aa: CASNLPPTGTSGGEYEQYF; cdr3_nt: TGTGCCAGCAACCTCCCCCCCACCGGGACTAGCGGGGGAGAGTACGAGCAGTACTTC
v_call: TRBV28; j_call: TRBJ1-3; clone_size: NA; d_call: TRBD1; cdr3_aa: CASSFGTVTTSSGNTIYF; cdr3_nt: TGTGCCAGCAGTTTCGGGACAGTGACAACCAGCTCTGGAAACACCATATATTTT
v_call: TRBV25-1; j_call: TRBJ1-6; clone_size: NA; d_call: NA; cdr3_aa: CASRASSYNSPLHF; cdr3_nt: TGTGCCAGCAGGGCAAGCTCCTATAATTCACCCCTCCACTTT
v_call: TRBV27; j_call: TRBJ2-4; clone_size: NA; d_call: TRBD1; cdr3_aa: CASSDGDRGPKSAKNIQYF; cdr3_nt: TGTGCCAGCAGTGATGGAGACAGGGGACCAAAATCAGCCAAAAACATTCAGTACTTC
v_call: TRBV11-2; j_call: TRBJ2-1; clone_size: NA; d_call: NA; cdr3_aa: CASSLGSAGAPYNEQFF; cdr3_nt: TGTGCCAGCAGCTTAGGGAGTGCAGGGGCCCCCTACAATGAGCAGTTCTTC
v_call: TRBV12-3/TRBV12-4; j_call: TRBJ1-2; clone_size: NA; d_call: NA; cdr3_aa: CASTLGQINGYTF; cdr3_nt: TGTGCCAGCACCCTCGGACAGATAAACGGCTACACCTTC
v_call: TRBV2; j_call: TRBJ1-6; clone_size: NA; d_call: NA; cdr3_aa: CASSLDRNSPLHF; cdr3_nt: TGTGCCAGCAGTCTAGACAGAAATTCACCCCTCCACTTT
v_call: TRBV4-3; j_call: TRBJ1-1; clone_size: NA; d_call: TRBD1; cdr3_aa: CASSQATGDTEAFF; cdr3_nt: TGCGCCAGCAGCCAAGCTACAGGGGACACTGAAGCTTTCTTT
v_call: TRBV29-1; j_call: TRBJ1-2; clone_size: many; d_call: NA; cdr3_aa: CSVEDTGRDGYGYTF; cdr3_nt: TGCAGCGTTGAAGATACAGGCAGAGACGGTTATGGCTACACCTTC
v_call: TRBV6-5; j_call: TRBJ1-6; clone_size: NA; d_call: TRBD1; cdr3_aa: CASRNRDRANSPLHF; cdr3_nt: TGTGCCAGCAGGAACCGTGACAGGGCCAATTCACCCCTCCACTTT
v_call: TRBV24-1; j_call: TRBJ1-4; clone_size: NA; d_call: NA; cdr3_aa: CATSDPSKVGEKLFF; cdr3_nt: TGTGCCACCAGTGACCCCTCCAAGGTGGGCGAAAAACTGTTTTTT
v_call: TRBV6-2/TRBV6-3; j_call: TRBJ2-3; clone_size: NA; d_call: TRBD2; cdr3_aa: CASRQAGVTDTQYF; cdr3_nt: TGTGCCAGCCGCCAAGCGGGGGTCACAGATACGCAGTATTTT
v_call: TRBV6-6; j_call: TRBJ1-2; clone_size: NA; d_call: NA; cdr3_aa: CASSYSDKEYGYTF; cdr3_nt: TGTGCCAGCAGTTACTCGGACAAAGAATATGGCTACACCTTC
v_call: TRBV4-3; j_call: TRBJ2-2; clone_size: once; d_call: NA; cdr3_aa: CASSQEAGQNTGELFF; cdr3_nt: TGCGCCAGCAGCCAAGAGGCAGGCCAGAACACCGGGGAGCTGTTTTTT
v_call: TRBV6-1; j_call: TRBJ1-4; clone_size: NA; d_call: TRBD1; cdr3_aa: CASSEQTGAVNEKLFF; cdr3_nt: TGTGCCAGCAGTGAGCAAACAGGGGCTGTTAATGAAAAACTGTTTTTT
v_call: TRBV2; j_call: TRBJ2-1; clone_size: NA; d_call: NA; cdr3_aa: CASSQTAGNEQFF; cdr3_nt: TGTGCCAGCAGCCAGACTGCCGGCAATGAGCAGTTCTTC
v_call: TRBV10-1; j_call: TRBJ1-1; clone_size: NA; d_call: TRBD1; cdr3_aa: CASSRDRDTEAFF; cdr3_nt: TGCGCCAGCTCCCGGGACAGGGACACTGAAGCTTTCTTT
v_call: TRBV24-1; j_call: TRBJ2-5; clone_size: once; d_call: TRBD1; cdr3_aa: CATSDSRTGPLGETQYF; cdr3_nt: TGTGCCACCAGTGATTCCAGGACAGGTCCCTTGGGGGAGACCCAGTACTTC
v_call: TRBV7-6; j_call: TRBJ2-2; clone_size: NA; d_call: NA; cdr3_aa: CASSLASEVGTGELFF; cdr3_nt: TGTGCCAGCAGCTTAGCCAGCGAGGTTGGCACCGGGGAGCTGTTTTTT
v_call: TRBV28; j_call: TRBJ2-7; clone_size: NA; d_call: NA; cdr3_aa: CASSFGGADEQYF; cdr3_nt: TGTGCCAGCAGTTTTGGGGGGGCGGACGAGCAGTACTTC
v_call: TRBV28; j_call: TRBJ2-7; clone_size: NA; d_call: NA; cdr3_aa: CASSSRWYEQYF; cdr3_nt: TGTGCCAGCAGTAGCCGATGGTACGAGCAGTACTTC
v_call: TRBV6-1; j_call: TRBJ1-6; clone_size: NA; d_call: NA; cdr3_aa: CASSEGEGSYNSPLHF; cdr3_nt: TGTGCCAGCAGTGAAGGAGAGGGCTCCTATAATTCACCCCTCCACTTT
v_call: TRBV6-1; j_call: TRBJ2-5; clone_size: NA; d_call: TRBD2; cdr3_aa: CASSERNLGSSGAGETQYF; cdr3_nt: TGTGCCAGCAGTGAAAGGAACTTAGGGTCTAGCGGTGCTGGGGAGACCCAGTACTTC
v_call: TRBV6-5; j_call: TRBJ1-2; clone_size: NA; d_call: NA; cdr3_aa: CASSYGGGRSYGYTF; cdr3_nt: TGTGCCAGCAGTTATGGGGGAGGAAGGTCCTATGGCTACACCTTC
v_call: TRBV6-5; j_call: TRBJ2-5; clone_size: NA; d_call: NA; cdr3_aa: CASSYSIQETQYF; cdr3_nt: TGTGCCAGCAGTTACTCGATTCAGGAGACCCAGTACTTC
v_call: TRBV18; j_call: TRBJ2-7; clone_size: NA; d_call: TRBD1; cdr3_aa: CASRRTGDEQYF; cdr3_nt: TGTGCCAGCCGTAGGACAGGGGATGAGCAGTACTTC
v_call: TRBV3-1/TRBV3-2; j_call: TRBJ2-7; clone_size: NA; d_call: NA; cdr3_aa: CASSQGGGPGEQYF; cdr3_nt: TGTGCCAGCAGCCAGGGGGGGGGCCCTGGAGAGCAGTACTTC
v_call: TRBV27; j_call: TRBJ1-2; clone_size: NA; d_call: TRBD1; cdr3_aa: CASNGPRAGGEGYGYTF; cdr3_nt: TGTGCCAGCAATGGCCCTCGGGCAGGGGGAGAAGGGTATGGCTACACCTTC
v_call: TRBV18; j_call: TRBJ2-7; clone_size: once; d_call: NA; cdr3_aa: CASSPEQPSEQYF; cdr3_nt: TGTGCCAGCTCACCTGAACAGCCATCCGAGCAGTACTTC
v_call: TRBV18; j_call: TRBJ1-6; clone_size: NA; d_call: NA; cdr3_aa: CASSPTSNSPLHF; cdr3_nt: TGTGCCAGCTCACCAACCAGTAATTCACCCCTCCACTTT
v_call: TRBV14; j_call: TRBJ2-5; clone_size: NA; d_call: TRBD2; cdr3_aa: CASSRVAGGTYQETQYF; cdr3_nt: TGTGCCAGCAGCCGCGTAGCGGGGGGAACGTACCAAGAGACCCAGTACTTC
v_call: TRBV4-2; j_call: TRBJ2-7; clone_size: NA; d_call: TRBD2; cdr3_aa: CASSQESGVRSYEQYF; cdr3_nt: TGTGCCAGCAGCCAAGAGAGCGGGGTTCGCTCCTACGAGCAGTACTTC